The sequence of this T cell receptor (beta chain) was determined in a study of cytomegalovirus exposure and HLA in healthy donors. Both 60 Vbeta primers and 13 Jbeta primers went into the PCR. Assay used: immunoSEQ multiplex PCR; TCRdb lists only in-frame clones, some missing. The table gives fewer than 150,000 clones; the top ten clones make up roughly 2% of it. The receptor was isolated from a woman in her sixties in good health and CMV-seronegative. Sequences were obtained from PBMCs.

CDR3 loop: CASSETRTANYGYTF. The CDR3 DNA reads TGTGCCAGCAGCGAGACACGGACTGCTAACTATGGCTACACCTTC. This chain uses TRBV6-5 with TRBJ1-2; D unclear. The V end was cut by 6 bases, the J end by 0 bases, with 14 bases between. The CDR3 consists of 15 residues. Germline CDR1 is MNHEY and CDR2 is SVGAGI.